This T cell receptor (beta chain) was documented in a study of CD8 T cells in ankylosing spondylitis (dated by TCRdb to 2017 to 2019). At the level of the whole study: The study set out to find disease-linked TCR variants by profiling T cell receptor beta repertoires in ankylosing spondylitis patients and healthy donors. In total, the full study cohort was made up of 95 to 110 healthy donors and 25 ankylosing spondylitis patients. Peripheral blood was sampled, and synovial fluid was also collected from ankylosing spondylitis patients. The research as a whole found: Some motif variants were previously reported in synovial fluid and blood of reactive arthritis patients, suggesting common disease-initiation mechanisms. Blood from ankylosing spondylitis patients appeared to be characterized by a TCR beta motif composed of under 10 highly homologous amino acid variants. In peripheral blood, the disease-linked clones were found at relatively low frequencies and had a CD8+ phenotype. According to the report, matched synovial fluid samples from ankylosing spondylitis patients were significantly enriched for the disease-linked clones.

Sequencing relied on an Illumina HiSeq 2500. TCR beta libraries were prepared by quantitative 5'-RACE with molecular barcodes. Regarding the original processing steps: A new computational method based on a probabilistic model of VDJ rearrangement was used to identify disease-linked TCR variants. The raw public data were reprocessed by TCRdb itself: fastp quality trimming at Q25, MiXCR clonotype calling, in-frame beta chains only. Every CDR3 protein is listed once, alongside the most common genes and DNA of its rows. Clone size and V and J calls follow TCRdb, not the original study. The sample profile shows 200,000 to 250,000 distinct CDR3 sequences; roughly 32% of them were found once. In total, the top ten clones hold around 4.2% of the sample. Its CDR3 holds 14 amino acids, cysteine through phenylalanine. This entry keeps only the CDR3 DNA: 42 bases, framed from base 1. Trimming leaves V shorter by 3 bases and J shorter by 5 bases, with the junction holding 5 bases beyond the gene matches. From a lookup of the germline V gene (reference sequence), CDR1 and CDR2 are DFQATT and SNEGSKA.

This clonotype was observed a few times. Its antigen has not been determined. No qualities accompany the bases; no much larger clone lies one base away. This clonotype was obtained from a male donor with ankylosing spondylitis or in good health (not recorded which). The rearranged chain carries TRBV20-1 and TRBJ2-2; TRBD1 lines up with 8 middle nucleotides. The sequencing sample was made of blood, either unsorted or a sorted T cell fraction (not recorded which). The bases are TGCAGTGCTAGTGCCAGGGGGCGGACCGGGGAGCTGTTTTTT. Its amino acids are CSASARGRTGELFF.